The next 8 T cell receptor beta chains were all read from a single sample in a study of CD8+CD57+ T cells in acquired aplastic anemia. Investigators profiled TCR beta VDJ and CDR3 from genomic DNA template. MiXCR, applied by TCRdb to the reads, yields one record per CDR3 protein. The table includes around 170,000 distinct CDR3 sequences, 48% detected once. Patients chosen for sequencing had CD8+CD57+ cells that had expanded, as shown by flow cytometry. Sequenced sample: sorted CD4+, CD8+, or CD8+CD57+ T cells (not recorded which) from PBMCs. All receptors come from a human donor with aplastic anemia.

J is TRBJ1-3 and V is TRBV10-3; D is unclear. CDR1 is ENHRY, CDR2 SYGVKD, per germline. V was shortened by 3 bases and J by 4 bases, with 10 bases between the two germline ends. CDR3 length: 14 amino acids. CDR3 bases: TGTGCCATCAGTGACCACGACACCGGAAACACCATATATTTT. Its translation: CAISDHDTGNTIYF.

This clonotype was observed at least ten times. The chain is built from TRBV5-4 and TRBJ2-7; no clear D gene. Germline V CDR1 and CDR2: SGHNT, YYREEE (reference sequence). CDR3 length: 15 amino acids. Trimming took off 0 bases at V and 4 bases at J, with 14 bases between the two ends. The CDR3 DNA reads TGTGCCAGCAGCTTGGCCCCTGGCCCCCCTTACGAGCAGTACTTC. It specifies CASSLAPGPPYEQYF.

The chain recombines TRBV29-1 with TRBJ2-2; D may be TRBD2 (6 bases). This CDR3 has 14 amino acids. Germline CDR1 and CDR2: SQVTM and ANQGSEA. The germline V and J ends were trimmed by 2 bases and 2 bases, with 9 bases remaining between them. In DNA form, the CDR3 reads TGCAGCGTTGAACACGGGAGTAACACCGGGGAGCTGTTTTTT. As protein: CSVEHGSNTGELFF.

For this clonotype: One end of the junction does not line up with germline, which may come from a read error. This chain uses TRBV27 with TRBJ1-1, with a possible D match to TRBD1 (6 bases). The V gene's germline CDR1 is MNHEY and CDR2 SMNVEV (reference sequence). The CDR3 runs 15 residues. CDR3 coding DNA: TGTGCCAGCAGCCTAGGGGGAATTGGGAACACTGGAGCTTTCTTT. It codes for CASSLGGIGNTGAFF.

The rearrangement joins TRBV20-1 to TRBJ2-7; TRBD2 aligns across 7 bases. The CDR3 runs 12 residues. J was trimmed by 4 bases and V by 3 bases; bases with no gene match: 3. In germline, CDR1 is DFQATT, CDR2 SNEGSKA (reference sequence). This chain's CDR3 is CSARTSTYEQYF. The CDR3 DNA follows: TGCAGTGCTAGGACTAGCACGTACGAGCAGTACTTC.

The CDR3 is CSVDTRDIGNYGYTF. The CDR3 nucleotides read TGCAGCGTTGATACAAGGGACATAGGAAACTATGGCTACACCTTC. This chain joins TRBV29-1 and TRBJ1-2; D is possibly TRBD1 (6 bases). Germline CDR1 reads SQVTM; CDR2 reads ANQGSEA. The CDR3 is 15 residues long. V lost 3 bases to trimming and J lost 2 bases, with 16 bases between them.

The table lists this clonotype with a count of one. The chain carries TRBV7-3 and TRBJ2-3, with D unresolved. The length of the CDR3 is 13 residues. V was clipped by 5 bases and J by 3 bases, with 9 bases between them. CDR1 is SGHTA and CDR2 is FQGTGA in the germline V gene. DNA for the CDR3: TGTGCCAGCAGCCCAAGTACAACAGATACGCAGTATTTT. This gives the protein CASSPSTTDTQYF.

This clonotype occurred many times. The chain is built from TRBV7-2 and TRBJ1-5; 7 bases line up with TRBD1. V was pared by 5 bases and J by 4 bases, with 5 bases of the junction left unmatched. CDR1 is SGHTA, CDR2 FQGNSA, per germline. The CDR3 is 14 amino acids. CDR3 region: CASSPKTGNQPQHF. CDR3 DNA: TGTGCCAGCAGCCCTAAGACAGGGAATCAGCCCCAGCATTTT.